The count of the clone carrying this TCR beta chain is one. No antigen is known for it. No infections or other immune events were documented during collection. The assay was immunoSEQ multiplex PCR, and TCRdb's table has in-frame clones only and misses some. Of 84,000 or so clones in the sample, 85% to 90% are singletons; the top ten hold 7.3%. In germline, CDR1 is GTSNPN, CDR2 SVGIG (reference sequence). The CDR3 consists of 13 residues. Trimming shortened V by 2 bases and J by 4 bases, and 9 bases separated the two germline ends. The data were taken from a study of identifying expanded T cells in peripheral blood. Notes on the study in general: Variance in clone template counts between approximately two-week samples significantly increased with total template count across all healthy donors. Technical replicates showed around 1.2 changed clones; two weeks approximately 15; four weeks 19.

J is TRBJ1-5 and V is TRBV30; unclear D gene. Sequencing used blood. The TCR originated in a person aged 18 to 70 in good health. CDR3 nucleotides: TGTGCCTGGAGTCAGGCACTTAATCAGCCCCAGCATTTT. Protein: CAWSQALNQPQHF.